Below, 8 T cell receptor beta chains from the same sample are listed, as sequenced in a study of cytomegalovirus exposure and HLA in healthy donors. This table comes from immunoSEQ multiplex PCR, and its TCRdb copy is limited to in-frame clones, with some not included. The repertoire holds around 180,000 clones, with over 65% as singletons. Source material: PBMCs. The source of these receptors is a man aged 18 to 29 in good health and CMV-seropositive.

This chain uses TRBV29-1 with TRBJ2-5; possibly TRBD2 for D (6 bases). Germline V gene sequence: CDR1 SQVTM, CDR2 ANQGSEA. The V and J ends lost 0 bases and 1 base respectively, with 18 bases between them. This CDR3 is built from 17 residues. The CDR3 nucleotides are TGCAGCGTTGAAGATCAGGGATGGAGGGGACCCCAAGAGACCCAGTACTTC. This sequence encodes CSVEDQGWRGPQETQYF.

The chain carries TRBV5-6 and TRBJ2-1; D unclear. The CDR3 is 12 residues long. Germline V gene sequence: CDR1 SGHDT, CDR2 YYEEEE. V lost 3 bases and J lost 4, with 5 bases in between. The CDR3 DNA is TGTGCCAGCAGCTGGAGTTACAATGAGCAGTTCTTC. This gives the protein CASSWSYNEQFF.

This sequence joins TRBV11-2 and TRBJ2-3; D gene unclear. CDR3 length equals 14 residues. Between the trimmed V and J ends, which lost 3 bases and 4 bases, there was a span of 11 bases. Germline CDR1 is SGHAT and CDR2 is FQNNGV. CDR3 amino acids: CASSFQRASDTQYF. For the CDR3, the DNA is TGTGCCAGCAGCTTCCAAAGAGCATCAGATACGCAGTATTTT.

Only a few counts were recorded for this clone. The chain combines TRBV9 with TRBJ2-7, with D possibly matching TRBD1 (6 bases). The germline V gene encodes CDR1 SGDLS and CDR2 YYNGEE. Between the trimmed V and J ends, which lost 0 bases and 1 base, there was a span of 14 bases. This CDR3 has 16 residues. In DNA form, the CDR3 reads TGTGCCAGCAGCGTAGACCAAGGAACAGGGTCCTACGAGCAGTACTTC. It codes for CASSVDQGTGSYEQYF.

This chain joins TRBV4-1 and TRBJ1-5; TRBD1 agrees at 8 bases. This CDR3 has 16 amino acids. Trimming at V came to 1 base and at J to 3 bases, leaving 5 bases not matched to a gene. Germline V gives CDR1 MGHRA, CDR2 YSYEKL. CDR3 nucleotide sequence: TGCGCCAGCAGCCAAGGTTGGACAGGGCCCAATCAGCCCCAGCATTTT. This encodes CASSQGWTGPNQPQHF.

The chain carries TRBV2 and TRBJ2-3; 12 positions agree with TRBD2. In germline, CDR1 is SNHLY, CDR2 FYNNEI. This CDR3 spans 17 amino acids. Trimming at V came to 0 bases and at J to 3 bases, leaving 4 bases not matched to a gene. CDR3 nucleotide sequence: TGTGCCAGCAGTGAAGCGTGGACTAGCGGGACGACAGATACGCAGTATTTT. Translated: CASSEAWTSGTTDTQYF. Drawing the rest from reference TRBV2 and TRBJ2-3, the complete variable domain is EPEVTQTPSHQVTQMGQEVILRCVPISNHLYFYWYRQILGQKVEFLVSFYNNEISEKSEIFDDQFSVERPDGSNFTLKIRSTKLEDSAMYFCASSEAWTSGTTDTQYFGPGTRLTVL.

J is TRBJ2-1 and V is TRBV2; 12 nucleotides match TRBD2. V lost 10 bases, J lost 8 bases, and 6 bases stayed unmatched. The V gene's germline CDR1 is SNHLY and CDR2 FYNNEI. The CDR3 is 13 amino acids. The CDR3 reads CATRLAGGDEQFF. CDR3 nucleotides: TGTGCCACGAGGCTAGCGGGAGGGGATGAGCAGTTCTTC.

With respect to this clone: This same CDR3 is encoded by further DNA sequences in the sample. The V gene is TRBV9, the J gene TRBJ2-5, with no clear D. The V and J ends lost 0 bases and 2 bases respectively, with 5 bases between them. The CDR3 sequence is 13 residues long. Germline V lookup: CDR1 SGDLS, CDR2 YYNGEE. The CDR3 nucleotides read TGTGCCAGCAGCGTAGGGCAGCAAGAGACCCAGTACTTC. Protein sequence: CASSVGQQETQYF.